Included here is one TCR beta chain sequence, with context. Its matching antigen is unknown. This record comes from a study of cytomegalovirus exposure and HLA in healthy donors. V lost 7 bases, J lost 0 bases, and 6 bases stayed unmatched. Germline CDR1 and CDR2: SNHLY and FYNNEI. This CDR3 is built from 15 residues. Study-wide points: The study dropped some indistinguishable V segments, TRBV6-2 and TRBV6-3 among them. Clonal expansion, a later analysis showed, was greater in HLA-associated TCR beta chains than in equally common others.

Vbeta (60) and Jbeta (13) primers were used in the PCR. Method: immunoSEQ multiplex PCR; TCRdb's copy keeps in-frame clones and lacks some. The data contain about 160,000 clones, under 80% of them singletons. Sequenced input: PBMCs. The receptor was isolated from a woman aged 30 to 39 in good health and CMV-seronegative. The chain is built from TRBV2 and TRBJ1-5; TRBD1 matches 7 bases. The CDR3 sequence: CASKGTDYSNQPQHF. DNA for the CDR3: TGTGCCAGCAAGGGGACAGATTATAGCAATCAGCCCCAGCATTTT.